This T cell receptor beta chain was captured by sequencing in a study of blood T cells in healthy people across ages. Study-wide findings and caveats: The fall in TCR beta diversity per million T cells was roughly linear with age. Unknown CMV status may confound age-related changes in expanded clones. Bulk PBMC profiling left naive and antigen-experienced comparisons inconclusive.

A second about 6 to 11 cycle PCR used barcoded and J-beta primers. TCRdb itself ran the 5' RACE reads through MiXCR, one entry per CDR3 protein. The table shows about 730,000 distinct CDR3 sequences, with more than 40% occurring only once. The CDR3 totals 22 residues. V was cut by 6 bases and J by 1 base, with 31 bases left in between. There were healthy Caucasian individuals from Russia, aged roughly 6 to 100, serving as donors. As to this clonotype: Its antigen is not known.

The sequence was collected from a woman aged 60-70 years in good health. This chain connects TRBV12-3 or TRBV12-4 to TRBJ1-6, with D tentatively TRBD1 (6 bases). Sequenced: blood. In DNA, the CDR3 is TGTGCCAGCAGACATCTAGTCAGGGGCATACTCACCAGAACGTCCTATAATTCACCCCTCCACTTT. Translation: CASRHLVRGILTRTSYNSPLHF.